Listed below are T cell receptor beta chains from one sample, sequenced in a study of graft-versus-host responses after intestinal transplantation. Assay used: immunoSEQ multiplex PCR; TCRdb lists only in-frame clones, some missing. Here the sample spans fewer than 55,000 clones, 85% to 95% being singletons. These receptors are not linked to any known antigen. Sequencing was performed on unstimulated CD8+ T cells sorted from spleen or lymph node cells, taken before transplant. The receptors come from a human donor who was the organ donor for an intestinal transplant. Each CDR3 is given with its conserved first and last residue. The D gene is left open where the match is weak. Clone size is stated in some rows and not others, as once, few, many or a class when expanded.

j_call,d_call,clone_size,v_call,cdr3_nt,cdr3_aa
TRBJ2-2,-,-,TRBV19,TGTGCCAGTAGTATCGGACTCAGCACCGGGGAGCTGTTTTTT,CASSIGLSTGELFF
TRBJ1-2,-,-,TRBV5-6,TGTGCCAGCAGCTTGGCCCAACCTACAATTGCCAGGGGCTACACCTTC,CASSLAQPTIARGYTF
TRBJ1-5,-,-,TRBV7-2,TGTGCCAGCAGCTTAGAGGAGTTAAGCAATCAGCCCCAGCATTTT,CASSLEELSNQPQHF
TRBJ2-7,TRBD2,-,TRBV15,TGTGCCACCAGCAGAGATGGGAGGGGCTACGAGCAGTACTTC,CATSRDGRGYEQYF
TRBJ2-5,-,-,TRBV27,TGTGCCAGCAGTTTAGGGGCCAGCCAAGAGACCCAGTACTTC,CASSLGASQETQYF
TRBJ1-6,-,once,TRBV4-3,TGCGCCAGCAGCCAAGCAGGGTCAGTTGATTCACCCCTCCACTTT,CASSQAGSVDSPLHF
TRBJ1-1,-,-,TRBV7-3,TGTGCCAGCAGCTTAAACGGACAACGGAACACTGAAGCTTTCTTT,CASSLNGQRNTEAFF
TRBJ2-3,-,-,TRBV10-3,TGTGCCATCAGTGAGGTGGGGGAGAGCACAGATACGCAGTATTTT,CAISEVGESTDTQYF
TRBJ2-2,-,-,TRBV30,TGTGCCTGGAGTAATGGGGCCCCCGGGGAGCTGTTTTTT,CAWSNGAPGELFF
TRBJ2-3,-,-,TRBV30,TGTGCCTGGACCGTGGGTAGGGCAGGGGATGCAGATACGCAGTATTTT,CAWTVGRAGDADTQYF
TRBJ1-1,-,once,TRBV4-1,TGCGCCAGCAGCCAAGACGAGGGGGAATTTGCTGAAGCTTTCTTT,CASSQDEGEFAEAFF
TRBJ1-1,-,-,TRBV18,TGTGCCAGCTCACCTTTGAACACTGAAGCTTTCTTT,CASSPLNTEAFF
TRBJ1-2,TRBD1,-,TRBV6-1,TGTGCCAGCAGTGAGACCTTGACAGGGGCCTATGGCTACACCTTC,CASSETLTGAYGYTF
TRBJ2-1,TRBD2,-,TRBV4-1,TGCGCCAGCAGCCAAGTTGCACTAGCGGATTACAATGAGCAGTTCTTC,CASSQVALADYNEQFF
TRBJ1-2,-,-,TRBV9,TGTGCCAGCAGCGTAGGCAGGGTGGATGACTACACCTTC,CASSVGRVDDYTF
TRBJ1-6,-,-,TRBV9,TGTGCCAGCAGCGCAGAGGATTCACCCCTCCACTTT,CASSAEDSPLHF
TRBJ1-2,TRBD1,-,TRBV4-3,TGCGCCAGCAGCCGAGCCACGGGTACAGGGGCAGAGGGCTACACCTTC,CASSRATGTGAEGYTF
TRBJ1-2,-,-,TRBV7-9,TGTGCCAGCAGCTTCGACACGGGCGAGGTTGATGGCTACACCTTC,CASSFDTGEVDGYTF
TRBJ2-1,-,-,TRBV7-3,TGTGCCAGCAGCTCCCGAGGGGGGGCGGAGAATGAGCAGTTCTTC,CASSSRGGAENEQFF
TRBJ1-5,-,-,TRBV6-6,TGTGCCAGCAGTTACGGGGCAGATCAGCCCCAGCATTTT,CASSYGADQPQHF
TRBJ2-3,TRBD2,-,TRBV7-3,TGTGCCAGCAGCCCGGGACTAGCGGCAACCACAGATACGCAGTATTTT,CASSPGLAATTDTQYF
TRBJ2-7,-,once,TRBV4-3,TGCGCCAGCAGCCAAGTCAAGGAGCAGGGGAGGAAGGTAAGGGGGTACGAGCAGTACTTC,CASSQVKEQGRKVRGYEQYF
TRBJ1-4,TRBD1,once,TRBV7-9,TGTGCCAGCAGCCCTACCCCGGGACAGGGGAATGAAAAACTGTTTTTT,CASSPTPGQGNEKLFF
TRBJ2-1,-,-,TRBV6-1,TGTGCCAGCAAAGTAAACATGTACAATGAGCAGTTCTTC,CASKVNMYNEQFF
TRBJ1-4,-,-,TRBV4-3,TGCGCCAGCAGCCAAGGTTCAGGAAATAATGAAAAACTGTTTTTT,CASSQGSGNNEKLFF
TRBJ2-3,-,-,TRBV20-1,TGCAGTGCTCGAATATTGGGTACGCAGTATTTT,CSARILGTQYF
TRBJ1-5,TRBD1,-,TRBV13,TGTGCCAGCAGCACCTCCGGGACAGGGAGAAGCAATCAGCCCCAGCATTTT,CASSTSGTGRSNQPQHF
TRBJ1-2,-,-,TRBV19,TGTGCCAGTAGCTTAATGACAGGTGCGGACTATGGCTACACCTTC,CASSLMTGADYGYTF
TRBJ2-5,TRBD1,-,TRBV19,TGTGCCACCGGGACAGGGGCCGGAGAGACCCAGTACTTC,CATGTGAGETQYF
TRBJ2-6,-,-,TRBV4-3,TGCGCCAGCAGCCAAGATTGGGCGGCAGTATCTAACAACGTCCTGACTTTC,CASSQDWAAVSNNVLTF
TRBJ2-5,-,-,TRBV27,TGTGCCAGCAGCCCGCAATTCACAGAGACCCAGTACTTC,CASSPQFTETQYF
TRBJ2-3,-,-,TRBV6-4,TGTGCCAGCAGTGATTTGGGGACAGATACGCAGTATTTT,CASSDLGTDTQYF
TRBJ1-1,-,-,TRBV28,TGTGCCAGCAGTCCGAGGCCCCTAACGGGGTACACTGAAGCTTTCTTT,CASSPRPLTGYTEAFF
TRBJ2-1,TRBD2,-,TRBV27,TGTGCCAGCAGTTTGGGGACTAGCGGGGGCAATGAGCAGTTCTTC,CASSLGTSGGNEQFF